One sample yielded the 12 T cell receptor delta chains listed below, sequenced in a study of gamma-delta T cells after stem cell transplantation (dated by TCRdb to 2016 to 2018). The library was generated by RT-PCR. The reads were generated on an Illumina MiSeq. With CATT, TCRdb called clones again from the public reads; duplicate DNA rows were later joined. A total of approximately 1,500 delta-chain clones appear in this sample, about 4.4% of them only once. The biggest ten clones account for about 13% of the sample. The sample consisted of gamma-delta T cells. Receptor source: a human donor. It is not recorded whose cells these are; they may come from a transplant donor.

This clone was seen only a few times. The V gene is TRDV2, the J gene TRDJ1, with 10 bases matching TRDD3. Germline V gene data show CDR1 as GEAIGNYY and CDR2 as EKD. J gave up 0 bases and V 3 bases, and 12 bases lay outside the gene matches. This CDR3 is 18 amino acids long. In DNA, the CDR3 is TGTGCCTGTGACCCGCTTACTGGGGGATTTTCCTACACCGATAAACTCATCTTT. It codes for CACDPLTGGFSYTDKLIF.

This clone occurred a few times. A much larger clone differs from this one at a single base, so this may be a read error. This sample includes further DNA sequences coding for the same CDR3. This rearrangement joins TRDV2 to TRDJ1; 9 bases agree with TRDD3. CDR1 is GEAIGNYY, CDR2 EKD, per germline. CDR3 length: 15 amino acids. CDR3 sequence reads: CASVILGDPPDKLIF. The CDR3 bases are TGCGCCTCCGTAATTCTGGGGGATCCCCCCGATAAACTCATCTTT.

The CDR3 DNA follows: TGTGCCTGTGACACCCCCCCTCCTGGGGGACCGAGCTCCTGGGACACCCGACAGATGTTTTTC. Translating it yields CACDTPPPGGPSSWDTRQMFF. The J gene is TRDJ3, the V gene TRDV2; 8 bases are shared with TRDD3. CDR1 and CDR2 from the germline V gene are GEAIGNYY and EKD. Trimming took 0 bases from V and 0 from J; bases not matched to a gene: 12. The CDR3 runs 21 residues.

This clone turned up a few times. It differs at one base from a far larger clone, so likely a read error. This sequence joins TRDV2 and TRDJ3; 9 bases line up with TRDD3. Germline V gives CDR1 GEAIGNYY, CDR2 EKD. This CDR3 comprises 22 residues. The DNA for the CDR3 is TGTGCCTGTGACCCGCCCCCAACAGGGGATACGGGGAGCTCCTGGGACACCCGACCGATGTTTTTC. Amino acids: CACDPPPTGDTGSSWDTRPMFF.

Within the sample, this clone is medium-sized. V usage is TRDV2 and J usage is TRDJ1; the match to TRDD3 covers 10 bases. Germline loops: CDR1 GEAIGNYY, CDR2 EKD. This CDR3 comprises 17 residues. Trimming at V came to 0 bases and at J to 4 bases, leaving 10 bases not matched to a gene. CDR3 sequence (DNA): TGTGCCTGTGACACCGTCCCGACTGGGGGATTAAGCGATAAACTCATCTTT. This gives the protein CACDTVPTGGLSDKLIF.

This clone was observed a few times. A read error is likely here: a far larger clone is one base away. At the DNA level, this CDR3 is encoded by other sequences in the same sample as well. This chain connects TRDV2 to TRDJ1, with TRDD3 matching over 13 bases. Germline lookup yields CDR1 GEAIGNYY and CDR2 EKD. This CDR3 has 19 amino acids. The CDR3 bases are TGCGCCTGTGACACCGTGGCAAGTACTGGGGGATACGCCGCCGATAAACTCATCTTT. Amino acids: CACDTVASTGGYAADKLIF.

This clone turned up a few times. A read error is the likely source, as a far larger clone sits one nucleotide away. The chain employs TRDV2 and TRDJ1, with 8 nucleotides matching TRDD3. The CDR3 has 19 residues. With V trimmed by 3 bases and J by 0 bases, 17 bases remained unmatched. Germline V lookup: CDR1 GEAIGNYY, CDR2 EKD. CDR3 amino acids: CACDAISHTGGLYTDKLIF. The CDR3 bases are TGTGCCTGTGACGCAATCTCGCATACTGGGGGCCTGTACACCGATAAACTCATCTTT.

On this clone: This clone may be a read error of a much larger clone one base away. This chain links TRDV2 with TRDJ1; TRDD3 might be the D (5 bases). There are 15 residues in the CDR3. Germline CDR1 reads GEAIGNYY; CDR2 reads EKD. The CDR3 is CARDTVGGRTDKLIF. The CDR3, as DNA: TGTGCCCGTGACACAGTCGGGGGTCGCACCGATAAACTCATCTTT.

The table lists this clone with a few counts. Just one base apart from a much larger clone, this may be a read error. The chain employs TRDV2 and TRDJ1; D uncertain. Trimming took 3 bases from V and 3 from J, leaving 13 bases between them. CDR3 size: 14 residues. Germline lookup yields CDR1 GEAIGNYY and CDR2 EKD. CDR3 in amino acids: CACDGLRVSDKLIF. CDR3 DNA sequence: TGTGCCTGTGACGGACTGAGGGTTTCCGATAAACTCATCTTT.

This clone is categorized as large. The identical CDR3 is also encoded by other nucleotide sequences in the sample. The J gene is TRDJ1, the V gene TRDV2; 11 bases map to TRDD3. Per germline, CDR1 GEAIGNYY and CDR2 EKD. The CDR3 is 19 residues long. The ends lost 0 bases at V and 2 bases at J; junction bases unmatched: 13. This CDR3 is CACDTLSLGDKEETDKLIF. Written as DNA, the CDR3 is TGTGCCTGTGACACCCTTTCACTGGGGGATAAAGAGGAAACCGATAAACTCATCTTT.

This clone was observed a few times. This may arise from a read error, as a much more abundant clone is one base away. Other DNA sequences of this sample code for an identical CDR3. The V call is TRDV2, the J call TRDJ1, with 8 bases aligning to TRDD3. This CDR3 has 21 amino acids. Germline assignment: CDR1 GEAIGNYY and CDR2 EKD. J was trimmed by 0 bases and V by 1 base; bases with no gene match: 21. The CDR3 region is CACDTLRARLGDRSYTDKLIF. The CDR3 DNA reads TGTGCCTGTGACACTCTCCGAGCGAGGCTGGGGGACAGGTCGTACACCGATAAACTCATCTTT.

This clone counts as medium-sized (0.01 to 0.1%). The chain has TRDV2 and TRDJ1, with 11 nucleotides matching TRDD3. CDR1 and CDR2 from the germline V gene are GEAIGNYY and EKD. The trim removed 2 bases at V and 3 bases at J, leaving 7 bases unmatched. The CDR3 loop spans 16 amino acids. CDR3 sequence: CACDILGDTRSDKLIF. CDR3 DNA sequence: TGTGCCTGTGACATTTTGGGGGATACGCGCTCCGATAAACTCATCTTT.